The rows below give T cell receptor beta chains drawn from one sample of a study of CD8 T cells in ankylosing spondylitis. TCRdb re-analysed the 5' RACE reads in MiXCR, keeping a single row per CDR3 protein. Among tens of thousands of distinct CDR3 sequences listed, more than 15% were seen once. Sequencing input: blood. The receptors here all came from a male donor with ankylosing spondylitis or in good health (not recorded which). Each CDR3 is given with its conserved first and last residue. Fields, in order: clone size, V gene, D gene, J gene, CDR3 DNA, CDR3 protein. The D gene is left open where the match is weak. Not every row has a clone size; where given, it reads once, few, many or a size class.

size: few
V: TRBV28
D: .
J: TRBJ2-1
DNA: TGTGCCAGCAGTTACACGGAGGGTGGTATCGACAATGAGCAGTTCTTC
CDR3: CASSYTEGGIDNEQFF

size: few
V: TRBV5-1
D: .
J: TRBJ2-5
DNA: TGCGCCAGCAGCTTGGCCCCCGGCGTGGAGACCCAGTACTTC
CDR3: CASSLAPGVETQYF

size: few
V: TRBV6-2/TRBV6-3
D: TRBD1
J: TRBJ2-3
DNA: TGTGCCAGCAGTAATCGCGGGACAGGGAGCACAGATACGCAGTATTTT
CDR3: CASSNRGTGSTDTQYF

size: few
V: TRBV7-2
D: .
J: TRBJ2-5
DNA: TGTGCCAGCAGCCCCGGGGGATGGGACCAAGAGACCCAGTACTTC
CDR3: CASSPGGWDQETQYF

size: few
V: TRBV5-1
D: .
J: TRBJ1-6
DNA: TGCGCCAGCAGCAAAATGGGGGAAAAACCCCTCCACTTT
CDR3: CASSKMGEKPLHF

size: many
V: TRBV5-1
D: TRBD2
J: TRBJ2-7
DNA: TGCGCCAGCAGCTTGGGACTAGCGGAGAATGGGCAGTACTTC
CDR3: CASSLGLAENGQYF

size: .
V: TRBV23-1
D: TRBD1
J: TRBJ1-3
DNA: TGCGCCAGCAGTCAAAGTAGGACAGGCTCTGGAAACACCATATATTTT
CDR3: CASSQSRTGSGNTIYF

size: once
V: TRBV7-2
D: .
J: TRBJ2-3
DNA: TGTGCCAGCGGGGGGCTAACAGATACGCAGTATTTT
CDR3: CASGGLTDTQYF

size: many
V: TRBV24-1
D: TRBD2
J: TRBJ2-3
DNA: TGTGCCACCAGTGATTTGGCGCTAGCGGGAGGTGAAGATACGCAGTATTTT
CDR3: CATSDLALAGGEDTQYF

size: few
V: TRBV7-8
D: .
J: TRBJ2-5
DNA: TGTGCCAGCAGCTTATGGGTGGAGACCCAGTACTTC
CDR3: CASSLWVETQYF

size: few
V: TRBV28
D: .
J: TRBJ2-2
DNA: TGTGCCAGCAGTTTATACGGCCGTGGGGAGCTGTTTTTT
CDR3: CASSLYGRGELFF